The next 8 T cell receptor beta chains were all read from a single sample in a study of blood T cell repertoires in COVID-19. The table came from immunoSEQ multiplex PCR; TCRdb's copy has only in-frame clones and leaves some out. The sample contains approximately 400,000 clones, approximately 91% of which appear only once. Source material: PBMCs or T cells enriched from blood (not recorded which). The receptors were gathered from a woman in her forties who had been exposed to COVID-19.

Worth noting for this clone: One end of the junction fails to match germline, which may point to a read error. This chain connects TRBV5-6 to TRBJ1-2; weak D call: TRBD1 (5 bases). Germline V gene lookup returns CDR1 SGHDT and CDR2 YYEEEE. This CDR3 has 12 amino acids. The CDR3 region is CASSLFRQLTSF. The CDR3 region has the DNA TGTGCCAGCAGCTTATTTAGACAGCTTACCTCCTTC.

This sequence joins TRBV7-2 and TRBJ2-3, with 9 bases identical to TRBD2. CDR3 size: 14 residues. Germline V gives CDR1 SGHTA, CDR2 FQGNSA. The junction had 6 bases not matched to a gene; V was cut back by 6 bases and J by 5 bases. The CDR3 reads CASRAGGKRDTQYF. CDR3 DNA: TGTGCCAGCAGAGCGGGGGGCAAAAGAGATACGCAGTATTTT.

CDR3 sequence (DNA): TGTGCCAGTAGTCTCCGGGACAGTGGGAATTACGTAGATACGCAGTATTTT. Translation gives CASSLRDSGNYVDTQYF. The J gene is TRBJ2-3, the V gene TRBV19; 7 nucleotides match TRBD1. The CDR3 sequence is 17 residues long. After removal of 5 bases from V and 5 bases from J, the junction contained 16 bases not matched to a gene. From germline, CDR1 is LNHDA and CDR2 SQIVND (reference sequence).

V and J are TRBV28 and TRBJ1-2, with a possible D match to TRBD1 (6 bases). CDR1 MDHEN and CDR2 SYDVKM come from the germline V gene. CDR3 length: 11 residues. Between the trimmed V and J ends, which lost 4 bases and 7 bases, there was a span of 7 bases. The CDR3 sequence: CASSSRGGYTF. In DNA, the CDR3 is TGTGCCAGCAGTTCCAGGGGTGGCTACACCTTC.

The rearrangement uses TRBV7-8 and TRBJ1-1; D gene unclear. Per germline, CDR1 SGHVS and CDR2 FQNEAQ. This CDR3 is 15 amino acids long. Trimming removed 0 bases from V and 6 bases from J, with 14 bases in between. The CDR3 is CASSLARVNRPEAFF. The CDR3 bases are TGTGCCAGCAGCTTAGCGAGGGTCAATCGTCCTGAAGCTTTCTTT.

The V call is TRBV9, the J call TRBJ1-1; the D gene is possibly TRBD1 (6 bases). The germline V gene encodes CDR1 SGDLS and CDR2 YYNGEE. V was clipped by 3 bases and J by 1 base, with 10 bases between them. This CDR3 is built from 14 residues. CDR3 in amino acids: CASSEGGKNTEAFF. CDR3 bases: TGTGCCAGCAGCGAGGGGGGGAAGAACACTGAAGCTTTCTTT.

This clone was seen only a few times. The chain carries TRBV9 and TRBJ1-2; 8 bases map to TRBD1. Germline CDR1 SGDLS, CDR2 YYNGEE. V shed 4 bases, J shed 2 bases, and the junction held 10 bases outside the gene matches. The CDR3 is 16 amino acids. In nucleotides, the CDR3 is TGTGCCAGCAGCCCAACGCTTGGGGACAGGAACTATGGCTACACCTTC. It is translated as CASSPTLGDRNYGYTF.

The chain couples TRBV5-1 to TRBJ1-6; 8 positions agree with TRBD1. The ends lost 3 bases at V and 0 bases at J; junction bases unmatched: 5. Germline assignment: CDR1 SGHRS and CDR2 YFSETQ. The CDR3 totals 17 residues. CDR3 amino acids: CASSSTGVSSYNSPLHF. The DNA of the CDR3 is TGCGCCAGCAGCTCGACAGGGGTTAGCTCCTATAATTCACCCCTCCACTTT.